Following are 15 T cell receptor beta chains from one sample sequenced in a study of T-cell memory formation after mild COVID-19. Using its own MiXCR run on the 5' RACE reads, TCRdb lists one record per CDR3 protein. The sample has roughly 380,000 distinct CDR3 sequences; around 30% are singletons. Sequenced: PBMCs or a T cell subset sorted from them (not recorded which). Every receptor here comes from an adult woman who had mild COVID-19 (a few samples of this study predate the infection). Cell type and time point are not known.

Only a few counts were recorded for this clonotype. The rearrangement uses TRBV6-5 and TRBJ2-7; possibly TRBD1 for D (5 bases). V was trimmed by 8 bases and J by 3 bases, leaving 11 bases between them. The CDR3 is 12 residues long. The V gene's germline CDR1 is MNHEY and CDR2 SVGAGI. CDR3 in amino acids: CASSDTHYEQYF. The CDR3 DNA reads as TGTGCCAGCTCGGACACCCACTACGAGCAGTACTTC.

The chain couples TRBV12-3 or TRBV12-4 to TRBJ2-7, with 8 nucleotides matching TRBD2. The length of the CDR3 is 16 residues. V was clipped by 0 bases and J by 4 bases; unmatched bases: 8. CDR3 nucleotide sequence: TGTGCCAGCAGTTTAGCGCGAACTAGCGGACTGTACGAGCAGTACTTC. This encodes CASSLARTSGLYEQYF.

The V call is TRBV20-1, the J call TRBJ1-5, with D possibly matching TRBD1 (5 bases). The V and J ends lost 0 bases and 5 bases respectively, with 8 bases between them. The CDR3 runs 13 residues. Looked up from germline, CDR1 is DFQATT and CDR2 is SNEGSKA (reference sequence). CDR3 sequence (DNA): TGCAGTGCTAGAGACAGGGCCTATCAGCCCCAGCATTTT. It translates to CSARDRAYQPQHF.

This clonotype has a single count. J is TRBJ2-5 and V is TRBV27; tentatively, D is TRBD1 or TRBD2 (5 bases each). V was pared by 3 bases and J by 5 bases, with 10 bases between. The CDR3 loop spans 13 amino acids. Per the germline V gene, CDR1 is MNHEY and CDR2 is SMNVEV (reference sequence). CDR3 nucleotides: TGTGCCAGCAGTTTCCTAGGGGACGAGACCCAGTACTTC. Its translation: CASSFLGDETQYF.

DNA of the CDR3: TGTGCCACCAGCACCGGGAACCCCTACGAGCAGTACTTC. It codes for CATSTGNPYEQYF. This chain links TRBV15 with TRBJ2-7; maybe TRBD2 (5 bases). Germline values: CDR1 LNHNV, CDR2 YYDKDF (reference sequence). The CDR3 contains 13 residues. Trimming cost V 4 bases and J 2 bases, with 9 bases left between them.

This clonotype was recorded once. The chain links TRBV4-1 to TRBJ2-4; maybe TRBD1 (6 bases). The ends were cut back, 1 base at V and 0 bases at J, with 10 bases in the middle. This CDR3 spans 16 amino acids. Germline values: CDR1 MGHRA, CDR2 YSYEKL. The CDR3 loop is CASSQGQARAKNIQYF. The CDR3 DNA is TGCGCCAGCAGCCAAGGACAGGCCAGAGCCAAAAACATTCAGTACTTC.

The CDR3 bases are TGTGCCAGTAGTTCCGCGACTAGCGCCTACAATGAGCAGTTCTTC. Translated: CASSSATSAYNEQFF. The V call is TRBV19, the J call TRBJ2-1; 8 bases match TRBD2. CDR1 and CDR2 from the germline V gene are LNHDA and SQIVND (reference sequence). The CDR3 totals 15 residues. V gave up 5 bases and J gave up 2 bases; unmatched junction bases: 5. Combining the CDR3 with reference TRBV19 and TRBJ2-1 gives the whole variable domain DGGITQSPKYLFRKEGQNVTLSCEQNLNHDAMYWYRQDPGQGLRLIYYSQIVNDFQKGDIAEGYSVSREKKESFPLTVTSAQKNPTAFYLCASSSATSAYNEQFFGPGTRLTVL.

The chain is built from TRBV5-5 and TRBJ1-4, with D maybe TRBD1 (6 bases). The CDR3 loop spans 15 amino acids. CDR1 is SGHKS and CDR2 is YYEKEE in the germline V gene (reference sequence). Trimming cost V 4 bases and J 6 bases, with 16 bases left between them. CDR3 sequence (DNA): TGTGCCAGCAGCCCGAACAGGGCTGGTTATGAAAAACTGTTTTTT. This codes for CASSPNRAGYEKLFF.

This clonotype was seen more than once but under ten times. CDR3 nucleotide sequence: TGCGCCAGCAGCTTGGGAACCGGGACAGGGAAAACAGATACGCAGTATTTT. Its translation is CASSLGTGTGKTDTQYF. This chain joins TRBV5-1 and TRBJ2-3; 9 nucleotides align to TRBD1. Germline CDR1 and CDR2: SGHRS and YFSETQ. CDR3 length equals 17 residues. V lost 0 bases and J lost 3; bases outside the gene matches: 8.

The chain recombines TRBV20-1 with TRBJ1-2; 9 positions match TRBD1. V lost 3 bases to trimming and J lost 6 bases; unmatched junction nucleotides: 5. This CDR3 comprises 13 residues. The germline gives CDR1 DFQATT, CDR2 SNEGSKA (reference sequence). This CDR3 is CSASRTGDNGYTF. As DNA, the CDR3 is TGCAGTGCTAGTCGGACAGGGGATAATGGCTACACCTTC.

This clonotype has a handful of counts. The V and J genes are TRBV20-1 and TRBJ2-4; D unclear. Per germline, CDR1 DFQATT and CDR2 SNEGSKA (reference sequence). There are 13 residues in the CDR3. Trimming removed 3 bases from V and 3 bases from J, with 9 bases in between. CDR3 DNA: TGCAGTGCTAGTGACGGCGGCAAAAACATTCAGTACTTC. Its protein is CSASDGGKNIQYF.

This clonotype was picked up a small number of times. This chain uses TRBV2 with TRBJ2-1, with 15 bases matching TRBD2. Germline lookup yields CDR1 SNHLY and CDR2 FYNNEI. The CDR3 sequence is 20 residues long. Trimming cost V 3 bases and J 7 bases; bases outside gene matches: 16. The CDR3 sequence is CASSDMGLAGGTTSVNEQFF. The CDR3, as DNA: TGTGCCAGCAGTGATATGGGACTAGCGGGGGGCACAACCTCGGTGAATGAGCAGTTCTTC. Looking up the rest from reference TRBV2 and TRBJ2-1 gives the full variable domain: EPEVTQTPSHQVTQMGQEVILRCVPISNHLYFYWYRQILGQKVEFLVSFYNNEISEKSEIFDDQFSVERPDGSNFTLKIRSTKLEDSAMYFCASSDMGLAGGTTSVNEQFFGPGTRLTVL.

This chain links TRBV11-2 with TRBJ2-2; no reliable D call. V lost 3 bases, J lost 2 bases, and 7 bases lay in between. The CDR3 loop spans 14 amino acids. The germline CDR1 and CDR2 sequences are SGHAT and FQNNGV. CDR3 sequence (DNA): TGTGCCAGCAGCTTTGGGTCCAACACCGGGGAGCTGTTTTTT. It encodes CASSFGSNTGELFF.

The V gene is TRBV6-5, the J gene TRBJ2-5; D remains unclear. The germline gives CDR1 MNHEY, CDR2 SVGAGI. The CDR3 has 14 residues. V dropped 7 bases and J dropped 3 bases, with 15 bases sitting between them. CDR3 sequence: CASNHVGGEETQYF. The CDR3 DNA sequence: TGTGCCAGCAACCACGTAGGCGGCGAAGAGACCCAGTACTTC.

The sample holds one count of this clonotype. This chain joins TRBV6-5 and TRBJ2-1, with 10 nucleotides matching TRBD2. Germline loops: CDR1 MNHEY, CDR2 SVGAGI. V trimming: 6 bases; J trimming: 7 bases; junction bases outside the gene matches: 9. This CDR3 contains 15 residues. CDR3 amino acids: CASRPGLAARNEQFF. The CDR3 DNA follows: TGTGCCAGCAGACCAGGACTAGCGGCGAGAAATGAGCAGTTCTTC.